This T cell receptor (beta chain) came from a study of T cells after somatic rescue of genetic block. This clone was seen more than once but under ten times. Clones were sequenced by immunoSEQ multiplex PCR, and TCRdb holds only the in-frame ones, with some missing. The repertoire holds around 67,000 clones, with about 90% as singletons. Germline V gene data show CDR1 as SGHRS and CDR2 as YFSETQ. This CDR3 spans 13 amino acids. V was shortened by 4 bases and J by 1 base, with 5 bases between the two germline ends. V and J are TRBV5-1 and TRBJ2-2; D may be TRBD1 (5 bases). The sequenced sample was peripheral blood mononuclear cells (PBMCs). This receptor was taken from a middle-aged man. The CDR3 DNA sequence: TGCGCCAGCAGCACAGGGAACACCGGGGAGCTGTTTTTT. Its protein product is CASSTGNTGELFF.